The 32 T cell receptor beta chains below come from one sample, sequenced in a study of T cell responses to AZD1222 COVID-19 vaccine. Assay: immunoSEQ multiplex PCR; the TCRdb copy retains only in-frame clones and omits some. The sample has under 85,000 clones; around 90% are singletons. Sequenced here: peripheral blood, sampled on day 0 of MenACWY control vaccination. These receptors were collected from an adult in good health.

V gene TRBV9 combines with J gene TRBJ2-1, with 8 bases that match TRBD1. The V and J ends lost 7 bases and 2 bases, in that order; junction bases with no gene match: 2. The CDR3 extends over 13 amino acids. Per the germline V gene, CDR1 is SGDLS and CDR2 is YYNGEE. The CDR3 region is CASGQGPYNEQFF. In nucleotides, the CDR3 is TGTGCCAGCGGACAGGGCCCCTACAATGAGCAGTTCTTC.

The sample holds one count of this clone. The chain joins TRBV7-2 to TRBJ1-2; a weak D match, TRBD1 (6 bases). Germline V gene data show CDR1 as SGHTA and CDR2 as FQGNSA. Trimming took 5 bases from V and 5 from J, leaving 12 bases between them. The CDR3 totals 13 residues. Here the CDR3 reads CASSPGQTYGYTF. CDR3 in DNA: TGTGCCAGCAGCCCCGGACAGACGTATGGCTACACCTTC.

In DNA, the CDR3 is TGTGCCAGCAGTTTAAGGACAGTCGATGAAGCTTTCTTT. Its protein product is CASSLRTVDEAFF. The rearrangement uses TRBV12-3 or TRBV12-4 and TRBJ1-1; D may be TRBD1 (6 bases). CDR3 size: 13 residues. Trimming removed 2 bases at V and 7 bases at J, with 11 bases between.

This clone is a singleton in its sample. V and J are TRBV11-2 and TRBJ2-7; D remains ambiguous. Trimming took off 4 bases at V and 6 bases at J, with 10 bases between the two ends. The CDR3 loop spans 12 amino acids. CDR1 is SGHAT, CDR2 FQNNGV, per germline. CDR3 bases: TGTGCCAGCAGCTCCTCGTCCGCCGAGCAGTACTTC. Amino acid sequence: CASSSSSAEQYF.

The chain carries TRBV7-2 and TRBJ2-1; no clear D gene. Germline lookup yields CDR1 SGHTA and CDR2 FQGNSA. The length of the CDR3 is 14 residues. Trimming removed 3 bases from V and 6 bases from J, with 12 bases in between. CDR3 DNA sequence: TGTGCCAGCAGCTTCGACCTTACGCCCAATGAGCAGTTCTTC. It is translated as CASSFDLTPNEQFF.

The rearrangement joins TRBV11-3 to TRBJ1-1; D is unresolved. With 3 bases removed from V and 3 bases from J, the gap between germline ends came to 2 bases. Germline V gives CDR1 SGHNT, CDR2 YENEEA. The CDR3 covers 11 residues. CDR3 DNA sequence: TGTGCCAGCAGCTTGGACACTGAAGCTTTCTTT. Translation gives CASSLDTEAFF. The variable domain in full, completed from reference TRBV11-3 and TRBJ1-1, reads EAGVVQSPRYKIIEKKQPVAFWCNPISGHNTLYWYLQNLGQGPELLIRYENEEAVDDSQLPKDRFSAERLKGVDSTLKIQPAELGDSAVYLCASSLDTEAFFGQGTRLTVV.

The rearrangement joins TRBV29-1 to TRBJ1-1; tentative D call: TRBD1 (5 bases). Trimming pared 1 base from V and 0 bases from J, leaving 9 bases between. Germline CDR1 is SQVTM and CDR2 is ANQGSEA. CDR3 length equals 14 residues. The DNA for the CDR3 is TGCAGCGTTGAAGGGGACCGGTTGAACACTGAAGCTTTCTTT. It encodes CSVEGDRLNTEAFF.

The chain has TRBV6-5 and TRBJ1-1; 7 bases are shared with TRBD1. The CDR3 consists of 14 residues. The ends lost 7 bases at V and 4 bases at J; junction bases unmatched: 9. Germline-derived CDR1 and CDR2 are MNHEY and SVGAGI. CDR3 bases: TGTGCCAGCAAAACAGGGGAGTGGGGCACTGAAGCTTTCTTT. Its translation: CASKTGEWGTEAFF.

This chain uses TRBV3-1 (or the pseudogene TRBV3-2) with TRBJ2-1; no reliable D call. CDR3 length equals 15 residues. The germline V gene has CDR1 LGHDT and CDR2 YNNKEL (reference sequence). V was shortened by 0 bases and J by 14 bases, with 20 bases between the two germline ends. CDR3 protein: CASSQDHGKSPLEFF. DNA for the CDR3: TGTGCCAGCAGCCAAGATCATGGGAAGAGCCCGCTGGAGTTCTTC.

This chain connects TRBV7-2 to TRBJ1-5; a possible D gene is TRBD1 (6 bases). The CDR3 has 14 residues. Germline-derived CDR1 and CDR2 are SGHTA and FQGNSA. V lost 5 bases and J 0 bases, leaving 8 bases between the germline ends. CDR3 DNA: TGTGCCAGCAGCGTGGGGGCTAGCAATCAGCCCCAGCATTTT. Its translation: CASSVGASNQPQHF.

V usage is TRBV5-1 and J usage is TRBJ1-6; 7 nucleotides agree with TRBD1. V lost 0 bases to trimming and J lost 5 bases; unmatched junction nucleotides: 2. The germline gives CDR1 SGHRS, CDR2 YFSETQ. This CDR3 region has 15 residues. CDR3 loop: CASSLATGNNSPLHF. CDR3 DNA: TGCGCCAGCAGCTTGGCGACAGGGAATAATTCACCCCTCCACTTT.

This clone appeared a few times. The chain is built from TRBV5-8 and TRBJ1-5, with 8 nucleotides matching TRBD1. Germline CDR1 SGHTS, CDR2 YDEGEE. V lost 2 bases and J lost 2; bases outside the gene matches: 6. The CDR3 loop spans 16 amino acids. This CDR3 reads CASSFRGQVGNQPQHF. The CDR3, as DNA: TGTGCCAGCAGCTTCAGGGGGCAAGTTGGCAATCAGCCCCAGCATTTT.

This rearrangement joins TRBV29-1 to TRBJ2-7; the D is unclear. The V end was cut by 4 bases, the J end by 3 bases, with 10 bases between. Germline CDR1 is SQVTM and CDR2 is ANQGSEA. There are 12 residues in the CDR3. CDR3 DNA: TGCAGCGTTGGGCAGGCCTACTACGAGCAGTACTTC. Encoded protein: CSVGQAYYEQYF.

The J gene is TRBJ1-1, the V gene TRBV5-6, with D uncertain. From germline, CDR1 is SGHDT and CDR2 YYEEEE. Trimming removed 4 bases from V and 6 bases from J, with 16 bases in between. The CDR3 totals 14 residues. The CDR3 DNA reads as TGTGCCAGCAGCCACCGTGGGATGGGCCCTGAAGCTTTCTTT. Its translation: CASSHRGMGPEAFF.

As to this clone: At one boundary the junction diverges from the germline segment, which might be a read error. J is TRBJ2-1 and V is TRBV28; 13 nucleotides agree with TRBD2. The CDR3 is 17 amino acids. CDR1 is MDHEN and CDR2 is SYDVKM in the germline V gene. CDR3 DNA sequence: TGTGCCAGCAGCCTTACTAGCGGGGGGGCCTCCCACAATGAGCAGTTCTTC. This translates into CASSLTSGGASHNEQFF.

This chain uses TRBV18 with TRBJ2-1; a possible D gene is TRBD1 (6 bases). Germline-derived CDR1 and CDR2 are KGHSH and LQKENI. Trimming removed 3 bases at V and 4 bases at J, with 10 bases between. The CDR3 sequence is 14 residues long. The CDR3 bases are TGTGCCAGCTCACCGGGGACAAAATACAATGAGCAGTTCTTC. This sequence encodes CASSPGTKYNEQFF.

The chain joins TRBV21-1 to TRBJ1-5. TRBV21-1 is deemed a pseudogene. CDR3 length: 12 residues. CDR3 in DNA: TGTGCCAGCGAACCTAGCAATCAGCCCCAGCATTTT. Translating gives CASEPSNQPQHF.

This clone was counted only a few times. The genes are TRBV20-1 and TRBJ1-5, with 8 bases matching TRBD1. The length of the CDR3 is 14 residues. V dropped 3 bases and J dropped 2; count of bases not matched to a gene: 3. CDR1 and CDR2 from the germline V gene are DFQATT and SNEGSKA (reference sequence). The CDR3 region is CSASRRGRNQPQHF. CDR3 bases: TGCAGTGCTAGTCGCAGGGGGCGCAATCAGCCCCAGCATTTT.

This CDR3 reads CASTLQGRNQETQYF. Written as DNA, the CDR3 is TGTGCCAGCACTTTACAGGGCAGAAACCAAGAGACCCAGTACTTC. The chain links TRBV2 to TRBJ2-5; D perhaps matches TRBD1 (6 bases). Germline V gene sequence: CDR1 SNHLY, CDR2 FYNNEI. This CDR3 is 15 amino acids long. Trimming stripped 7 bases from V and 0 bases from J, with 15 bases between.

The chain is built from TRBV5-1 and TRBJ1-6; 10 bases are a match to TRBD1. The trim removed 0 bases at V and 8 bases at J, leaving 2 bases unmatched. CDR3 length: 15 residues. Germline V gene sequence: CDR1 SGHRS, CDR2 YFSETQ. CDR3 amino acids: CASSLAGQGDSPLHF. The CDR3, as DNA: TGCGCCAGCAGCTTGGCCGGACAGGGGGATTCACCCCTCCACTTT.

This chain links TRBV4-3 with TRBJ2-3; 14 bases are shared with TRBD2. The CDR3 is 19 residues long. CDR1 is LGHNA, CDR2 YSLEER, per germline. V shed 1 base, J shed 5 bases, and the junction held 11 bases outside the gene matches. CDR3 sequence: CASSQASGLAGAGGDTQYF. The CDR3 DNA reads TGCGCCAGCAGCCAAGCTTCGGGACTAGCGGGGGCCGGGGGAGATACGCAGTATTTT.

The gene calls are TRBV6-6 and TRBJ2-7; 12 bases line up with TRBD1. Looked up from germline, CDR1 is MNHNY and CDR2 is SVGAGI (reference sequence). V gave up 2 bases and J gave up 4 bases; unmatched junction bases: 3. CDR3 length equals 15 residues. This CDR3 is CASSYTGQGAYEQYF. The CDR3, as DNA: TGTGCCAGCAGTTACACGGGACAGGGGGCGTACGAGCAGTACTTC.

V usage is TRBV14 and J usage is TRBJ1-3; maybe TRBD1 (5 bases). V lost 0 bases, J lost 16 bases, and 16 bases lay in between. Germline CDR1 and CDR2: SGHDN and FVKESK. The CDR3 sequence is 13 residues long. The DNA for the CDR3 is TGTGCCAGCAGCCAAGAGAGGCGTGCAGGGATGTATTTT. Residues: CASSQERRAGMYF.

The gene calls are TRBV7-2 and TRBJ1-5, with 9 bases identical to TRBD1. The length of the CDR3 is 15 residues. The germline CDR1 and CDR2 sequences are SGHTA and FQGNSA. The V and J ends lost 3 bases and 6 bases, in that order; junction bases with no gene match: 6. The CDR3: CASSFEQGAVQPQHF. The CDR3 DNA is TGTGCCAGCAGCTTCGAACAGGGGGCGGTTCAGCCCCAGCATTTT.

The V and J genes are TRBV19 and TRBJ1-2; possibly TRBD1 for D (5 bases). The CDR3 is 15 amino acids. Trimming shortened V by 6 bases and J by 2 bases, and 16 bases separated the two germline ends. Germline CDR1 reads LNHDA; CDR2 reads SQIVND (reference sequence). The CDR3 sequence: CASRPHWEGNYGYTF. In nucleotides, the CDR3 is TGTGCCAGTAGACCCCATTGGGAGGGGAACTATGGCTACACCTTC.

This clone was seen a handful of times. J is TRBJ1-1 and V is TRBV3-1 (or the pseudogene TRBV3-2); a possible D gene is TRBD1 (6 bases). The germline gives CDR1 LGHDT, CDR2 YNNKEL (reference sequence). This CDR3 has 15 residues. V was cut by 5 bases and J by 2 bases, with 15 bases left in between. The CDR3 is CASSLLGGANTEAFF. Written as DNA, the CDR3 is TGTGCCAGCAGCTTGTTAGGGGGGGCAAACACTGAAGCTTTCTTT.

This clone was recorded only once. The rearrangement joins TRBV11-2 to TRBJ2-3; D gene uncertain. V lost 0 bases and J 2 bases, leaving 6 bases between the germline ends. This CDR3 is built from 14 residues. Germline CDR1 SGHAT, CDR2 FQNNGV. CDR3 residues: CASSLDLNTDTQYF. CDR3 DNA: TGTGCCAGCAGCTTAGACCTGAACACAGATACGCAGTATTTT.

This clone was observed a single time. The chain carries TRBV12-3 or TRBV12-4 and TRBJ1-2; D is undetermined. CDR3 length: 12 residues. Trimming left V 4 bases short and J 8 bases short, with 11 bases between. CDR3 sequence (DNA): TGTGCCAGCAGTTATGGGCCGGGGGGCTACACCTTC. Its protein is CASSYGPGGYTF.

This chain connects TRBV6-5 to TRBJ2-7, with TRBD1 identical over 9 bases. The CDR3 has 12 amino acids. CDR1 and CDR2 from the germline V gene are MNHEY and SVGAGI. V was clipped by 9 bases and J by 5 bases; unmatched bases: 5. CDR3 region: CASNRGRDEQYF. The CDR3 DNA reads TGTGCCAGTAACAGGGGGCGAGACGAGCAGTACTTC.

This sequence joins TRBV3-1 (or the pseudogene TRBV3-2) and TRBJ1-6, with D perhaps matching TRBD1 (5 bases). The CDR3 contains 15 residues. CDR1 and CDR2 from the germline V gene are LGHDT and YNNKEL (reference sequence). Deletions cut 4 bases from V and 5 bases from J, with 12 bases between. Here the CDR3 DNA reads TGTGCCAGCAGCCCCAGGGCCGGAGATAATTCACCCCTCCACTTT. It yields the protein CASSPRAGDNSPLHF.

Written as DNA, the CDR3 is TGTGCCAGCAGTCTAGGGGGTTTGCAGCCCCAGCATTTT. Its translation is CASSLGGLQPQHF. V and J are TRBV6-5 and TRBJ1-5; TRBD1 is a possible D gene (6 bases). Germline-derived CDR1 and CDR2 are MNHEY and SVGAGI. Trimming took off 5 bases at V and 7 bases at J, with 12 bases between the two ends. The CDR3 has 13 amino acids.

As for this clone: The junction departs from the called germline gene at one end, perhaps through a read error. V is TRBV14 and J is TRBJ1-2; D remains unclear. Germline V gene sequence: CDR1 SGHDN, CDR2 FVKESK. This CDR3 region has 11 residues. CDR3 DNA sequence: TGTGCCAGCAGCCAAGGGCTAAGATTAGAGTTC. Its translation is CASSQGLRLEF.